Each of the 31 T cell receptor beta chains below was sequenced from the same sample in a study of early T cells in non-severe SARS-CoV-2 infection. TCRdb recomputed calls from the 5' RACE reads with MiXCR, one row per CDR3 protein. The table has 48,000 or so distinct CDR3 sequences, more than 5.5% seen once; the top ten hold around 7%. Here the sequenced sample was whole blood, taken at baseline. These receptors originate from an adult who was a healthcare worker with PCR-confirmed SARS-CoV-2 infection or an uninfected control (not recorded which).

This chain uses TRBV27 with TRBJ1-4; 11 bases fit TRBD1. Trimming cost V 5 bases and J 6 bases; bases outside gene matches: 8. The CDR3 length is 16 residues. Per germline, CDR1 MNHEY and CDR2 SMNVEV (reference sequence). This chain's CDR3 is CASSLGQGAAYEKLFF. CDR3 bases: TGTGCCAGCAGTCTCGGACAGGGGGCAGCTTATGAAAAACTGTTTTTT.

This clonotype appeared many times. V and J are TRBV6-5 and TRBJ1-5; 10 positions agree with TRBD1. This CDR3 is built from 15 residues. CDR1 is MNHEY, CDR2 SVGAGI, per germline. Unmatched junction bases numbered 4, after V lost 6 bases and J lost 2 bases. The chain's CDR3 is CASSRQGAGNQPQHF. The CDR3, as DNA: TGTGCCAGCAGCCGACAGGGGGCTGGCAATCAGCCCCAGCATTTT.

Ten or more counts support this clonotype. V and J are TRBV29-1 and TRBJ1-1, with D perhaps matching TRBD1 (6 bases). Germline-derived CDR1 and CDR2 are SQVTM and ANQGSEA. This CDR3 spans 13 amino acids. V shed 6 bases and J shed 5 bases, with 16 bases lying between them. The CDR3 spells CSVRTGYGTEAFF. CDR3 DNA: TGCAGCGTCAGAACAGGGTATGGGACTGAAGCTTTCTTT.

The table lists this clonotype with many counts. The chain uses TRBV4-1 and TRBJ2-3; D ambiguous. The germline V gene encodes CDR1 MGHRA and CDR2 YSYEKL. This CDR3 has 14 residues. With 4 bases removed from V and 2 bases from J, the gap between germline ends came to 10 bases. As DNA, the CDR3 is TGCGCCAGCAGCCTAGGACCAGCCACAGATACGCAGTATTTT. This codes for CASSLGPATDTQYF.

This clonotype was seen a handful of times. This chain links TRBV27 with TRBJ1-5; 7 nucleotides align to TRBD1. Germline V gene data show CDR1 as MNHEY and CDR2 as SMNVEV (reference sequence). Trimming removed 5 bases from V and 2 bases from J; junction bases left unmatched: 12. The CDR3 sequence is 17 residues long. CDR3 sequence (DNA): TGTGCCAGCAGTCCCCCGACAGGGCTTGTTGGCAATCAGCCCCAGCATTTT. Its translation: CASSPPTGLVGNQPQHF.

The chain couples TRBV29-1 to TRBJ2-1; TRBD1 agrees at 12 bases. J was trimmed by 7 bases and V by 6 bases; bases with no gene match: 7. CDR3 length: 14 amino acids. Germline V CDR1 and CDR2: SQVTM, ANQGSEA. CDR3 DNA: TGCAGCGTCTCCCGGGACAGGGGGCGGAATGAGCAGTTCTTC. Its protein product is CSVSRDRGRNEQFF.

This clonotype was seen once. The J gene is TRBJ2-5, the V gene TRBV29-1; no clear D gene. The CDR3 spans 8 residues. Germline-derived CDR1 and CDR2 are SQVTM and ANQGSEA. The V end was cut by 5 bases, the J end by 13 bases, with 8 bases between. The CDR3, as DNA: TGCAGCGTTTCAGGATGGTACTTC. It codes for CSVSGWYF.

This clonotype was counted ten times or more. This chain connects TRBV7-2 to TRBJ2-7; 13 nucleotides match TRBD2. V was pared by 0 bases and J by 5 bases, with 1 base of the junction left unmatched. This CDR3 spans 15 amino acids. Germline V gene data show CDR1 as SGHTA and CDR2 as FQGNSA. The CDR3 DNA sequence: TGTGCCAGCAGCTTAGCAGGGACTAGCGGGAACGAGCAGTACTTC. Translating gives CASSLAGTSGNEQYF. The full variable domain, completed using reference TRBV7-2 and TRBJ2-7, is GAGVSQSPSNKVTEKGKDVELRCDPISGHTALYWYRQSLGQGLEFLIYFQGNSAPDKSGLPSDRFSAERTGGSVSTLTIQRTQQEDSAVYLCASSLAGTSGNEQYFGPGTRLTVT.

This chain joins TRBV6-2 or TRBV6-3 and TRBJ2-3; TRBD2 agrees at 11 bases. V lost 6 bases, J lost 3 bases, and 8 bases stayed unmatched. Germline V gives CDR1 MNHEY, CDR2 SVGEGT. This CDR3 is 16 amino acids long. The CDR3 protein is CASSPRLAGGTDTQYF. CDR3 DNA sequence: TGTGCCAGCAGCCCCCGGTTAGCGGGAGGGACAGATACGCAGTATTTT.

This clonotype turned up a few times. The CDR3 is CASGDRGWEQYF. The CDR3 DNA reads as TGTGCCAGTGGGGACAGGGGATGGGAGCAGTACTTC. This sequence joins TRBV2 and TRBJ2-7, with 10 bases aligning to TRBD1. Germline loops: CDR1 SNHLY, CDR2 FYNNEI. There are 12 residues in the CDR3. V was clipped by 9 bases and J by 7 bases; unmatched bases: 6. The entire variable domain, with the rest obtained from reference TRBV2 and TRBJ2-7, is as follows: EPEVTQTPSHQVTQMGQEVILRCVPISNHLYFYWYRQILGQKVEFLVSFYNNEISEKSEIFDDQFSVERPDGSNFTLKIRSTKLEDSAMYFCASGDRGWEQYFGPGTRLTVT.

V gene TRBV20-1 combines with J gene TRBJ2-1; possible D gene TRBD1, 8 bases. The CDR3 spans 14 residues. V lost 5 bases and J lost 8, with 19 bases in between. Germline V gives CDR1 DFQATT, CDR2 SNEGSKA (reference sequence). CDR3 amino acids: CSAFPLTGGDEQFF. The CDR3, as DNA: TGCAGTGCTTTTCCCCTCACAGGGGGGGATGAGCAGTTCTTC.

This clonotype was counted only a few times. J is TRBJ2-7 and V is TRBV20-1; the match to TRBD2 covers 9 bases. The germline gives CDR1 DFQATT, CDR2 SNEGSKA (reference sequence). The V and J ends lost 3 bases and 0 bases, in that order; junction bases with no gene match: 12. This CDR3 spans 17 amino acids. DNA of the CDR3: TGCAGTGCTAGGTCAAGACTAGCGGTCTTGACCTCCTACGAGCAGTACTTC. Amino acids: CSARSRLAVLTSYEQYF.

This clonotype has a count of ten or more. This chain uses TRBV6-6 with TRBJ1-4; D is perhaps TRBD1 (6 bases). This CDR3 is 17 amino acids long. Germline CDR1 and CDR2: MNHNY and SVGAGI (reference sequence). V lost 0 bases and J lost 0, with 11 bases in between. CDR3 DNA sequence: TGTGCCAGCAGTTACTCCCCAGGGGACGCAACTAATGAAAAACTGTTTTTT. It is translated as CASSYSPGDATNEKLFF.

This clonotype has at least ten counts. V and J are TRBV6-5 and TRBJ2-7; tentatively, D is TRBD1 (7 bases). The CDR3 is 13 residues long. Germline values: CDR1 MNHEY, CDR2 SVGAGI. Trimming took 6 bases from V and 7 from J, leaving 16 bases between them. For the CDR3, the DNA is TGTGCCAGCAGAGTCCGACAGGGAGGTGAGCAGTACTTC. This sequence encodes CASRVRQGGEQYF.

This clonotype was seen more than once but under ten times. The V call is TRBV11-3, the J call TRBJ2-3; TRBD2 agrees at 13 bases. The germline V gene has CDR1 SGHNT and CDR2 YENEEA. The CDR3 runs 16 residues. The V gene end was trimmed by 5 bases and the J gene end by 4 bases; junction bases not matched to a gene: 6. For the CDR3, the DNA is TGTGCCAGCAGCAAAGATGGACTAGCGGGAGCAGATACGCAGTATTTT. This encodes CASSKDGLAGADTQYF.

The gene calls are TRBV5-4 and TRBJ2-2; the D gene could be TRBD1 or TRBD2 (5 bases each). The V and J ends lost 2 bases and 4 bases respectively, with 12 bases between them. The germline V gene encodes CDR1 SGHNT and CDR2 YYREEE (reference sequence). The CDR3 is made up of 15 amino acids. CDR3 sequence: CASSFPGAPTGELFF. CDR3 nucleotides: TGTGCCAGCAGCTTCCCCGGGGCGCCCACCGGGGAGCTGTTTTTT.

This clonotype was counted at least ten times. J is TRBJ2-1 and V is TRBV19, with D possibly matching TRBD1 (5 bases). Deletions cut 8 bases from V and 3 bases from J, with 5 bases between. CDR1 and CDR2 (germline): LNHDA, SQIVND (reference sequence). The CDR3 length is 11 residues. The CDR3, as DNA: TGTGCCAGTCAGGGCTACAATGAGCAGTTCTTC. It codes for CASQGYNEQFF.

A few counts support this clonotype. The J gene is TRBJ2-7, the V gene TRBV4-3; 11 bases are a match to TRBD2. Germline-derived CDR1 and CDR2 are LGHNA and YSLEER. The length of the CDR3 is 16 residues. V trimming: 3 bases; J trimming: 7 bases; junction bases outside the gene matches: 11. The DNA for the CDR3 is TGCGCCAGCAGCCATATCCCGGGACTAGCGGCGGAAGAGCAGTACTTC. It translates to CASSHIPGLAAEEQYF.

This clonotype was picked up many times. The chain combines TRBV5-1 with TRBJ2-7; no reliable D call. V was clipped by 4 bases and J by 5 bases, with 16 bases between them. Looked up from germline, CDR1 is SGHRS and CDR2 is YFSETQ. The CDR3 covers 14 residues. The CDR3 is CASSQNSVIDEQYF. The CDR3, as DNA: TGCGCCAGCAGCCAAAATTCCGTAATCGACGAGCAGTACTTC.

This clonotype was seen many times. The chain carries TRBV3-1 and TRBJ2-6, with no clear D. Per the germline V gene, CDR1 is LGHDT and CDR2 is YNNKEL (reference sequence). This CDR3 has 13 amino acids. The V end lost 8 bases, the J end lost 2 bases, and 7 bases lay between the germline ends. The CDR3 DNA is TGTGCCAGCGCCTCAACTGGGGCCAACGTCCTGACTTTC. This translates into CASASTGANVLTF. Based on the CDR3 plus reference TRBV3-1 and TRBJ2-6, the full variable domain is DTAVSQTPKYLVTQMGNDKSIKCEQNLGHDTMYWYKQDSKKFLKIMFSYNNKELIINETVPNRFSPKSPDKAHLNLHINSLELGDSAVYFCASASTGANVLTFGAGSRLTVL.

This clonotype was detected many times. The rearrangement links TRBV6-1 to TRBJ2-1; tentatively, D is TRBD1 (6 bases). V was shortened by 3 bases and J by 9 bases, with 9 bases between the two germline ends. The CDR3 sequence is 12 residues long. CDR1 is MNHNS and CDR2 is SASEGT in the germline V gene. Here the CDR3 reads CASSDRGGEQFF. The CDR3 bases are TGTGCCAGCAGTGACAGGGGCGGTGAGCAGTTCTTC.

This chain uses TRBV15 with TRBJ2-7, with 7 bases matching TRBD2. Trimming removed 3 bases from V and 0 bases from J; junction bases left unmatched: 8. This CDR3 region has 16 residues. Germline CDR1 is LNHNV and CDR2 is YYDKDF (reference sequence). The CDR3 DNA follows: TGTGCCACCAGCAGTCCAGGACTAGGTAACTCCTACGAGCAGTACTTC. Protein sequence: CATSSPGLGNSYEQYF. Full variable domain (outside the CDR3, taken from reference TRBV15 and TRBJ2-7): DAMVIQNPRYQVTQFGKPVTLSCSQTLNHNVMYWYQQKSSQAPKLLFHYYDKDFNNEADTPDNFQSRRPNTSFCFLDIRSPGLGDTAMYLCATSSPGLGNSYEQYFGPGTRLTVT.

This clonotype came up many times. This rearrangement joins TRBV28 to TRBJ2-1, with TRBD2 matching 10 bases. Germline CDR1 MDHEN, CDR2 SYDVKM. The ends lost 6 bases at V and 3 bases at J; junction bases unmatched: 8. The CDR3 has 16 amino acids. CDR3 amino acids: CASSPSGRAFYNEQFF. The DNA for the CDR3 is TGTGCCAGCAGCCCGAGCGGGAGGGCCTTCTACAATGAGCAGTTCTTC. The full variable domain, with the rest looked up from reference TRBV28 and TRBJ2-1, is DVKVTQSSRYLVKRTGEKVFLECVQDMDHENMFWYRQDPGLGLRLIYFSYDVKMKEKGDIPEGYSVSREKKERFSLILESASTNQTSMYLCASSPSGRAFYNEQFFGPGTRLTVL.

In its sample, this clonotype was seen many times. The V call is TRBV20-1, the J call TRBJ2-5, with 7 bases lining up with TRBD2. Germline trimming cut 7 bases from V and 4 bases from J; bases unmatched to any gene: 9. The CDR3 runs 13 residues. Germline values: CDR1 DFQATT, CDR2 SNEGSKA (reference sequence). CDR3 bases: TGCAGTGTCGGGGGGAGGAGGGGAGAGACCCAGTACTTC. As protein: CSVGGRRGETQYF.

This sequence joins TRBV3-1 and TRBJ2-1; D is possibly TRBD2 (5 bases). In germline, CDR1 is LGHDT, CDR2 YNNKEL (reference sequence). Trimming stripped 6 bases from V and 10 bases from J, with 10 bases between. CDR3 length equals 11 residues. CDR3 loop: CASSLSEEQFF. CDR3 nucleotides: TGTGCCAGCAGTCTTAGCGAAGAGCAGTTCTTC.

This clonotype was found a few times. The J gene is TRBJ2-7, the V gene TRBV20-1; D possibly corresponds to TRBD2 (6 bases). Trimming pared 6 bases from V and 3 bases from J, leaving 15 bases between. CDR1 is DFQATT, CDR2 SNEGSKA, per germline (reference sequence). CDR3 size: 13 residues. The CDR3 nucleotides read TGCAGTGCCAGCCAAACTAGCCTCTACGAGCAGTACTTC. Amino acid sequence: CSASQTSLYEQYF.

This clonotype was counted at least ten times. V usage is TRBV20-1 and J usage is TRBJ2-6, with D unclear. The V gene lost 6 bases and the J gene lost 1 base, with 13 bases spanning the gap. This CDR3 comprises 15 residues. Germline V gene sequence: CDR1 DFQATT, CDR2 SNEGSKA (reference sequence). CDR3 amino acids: CSAAAVPSGANVLTF. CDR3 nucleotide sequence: TGCAGTGCCGCGGCGGTGCCTTCTGGGGCCAACGTCCTGACTTTC.

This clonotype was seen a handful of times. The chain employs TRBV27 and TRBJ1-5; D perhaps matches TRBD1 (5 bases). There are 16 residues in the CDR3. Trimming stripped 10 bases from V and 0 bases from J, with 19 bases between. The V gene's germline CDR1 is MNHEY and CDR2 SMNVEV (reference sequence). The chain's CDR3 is CATRRLGDDSNQPQHF. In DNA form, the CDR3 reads TGTGCCACACGACGATTGGGGGACGATAGCAATCAGCCCCAGCATTTT.

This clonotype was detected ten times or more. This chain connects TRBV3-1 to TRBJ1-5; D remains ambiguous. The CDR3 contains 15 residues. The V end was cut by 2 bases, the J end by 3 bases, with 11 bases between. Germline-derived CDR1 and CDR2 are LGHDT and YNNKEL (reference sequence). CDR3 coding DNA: TGTGCCAGCAGCCAAAGCGGGATCATCAATCAGCCCCAGCATTTT. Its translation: CASSQSGIINQPQHF.

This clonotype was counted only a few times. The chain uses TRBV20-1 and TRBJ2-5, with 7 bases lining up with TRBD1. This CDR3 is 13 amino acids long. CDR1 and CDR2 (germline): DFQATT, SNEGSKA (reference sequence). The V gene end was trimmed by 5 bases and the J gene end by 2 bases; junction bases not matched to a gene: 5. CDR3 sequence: CSAFRQGQETQYF. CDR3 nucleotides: TGCAGTGCTTTCCGACAGGGACAAGAGACCCAGTACTTC.

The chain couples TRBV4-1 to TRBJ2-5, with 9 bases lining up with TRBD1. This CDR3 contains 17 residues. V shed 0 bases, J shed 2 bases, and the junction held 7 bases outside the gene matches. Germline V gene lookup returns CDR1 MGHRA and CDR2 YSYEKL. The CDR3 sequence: CASSQDPQGAQQETQYF. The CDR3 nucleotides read TGCGCCAGCAGCCAAGATCCACAGGGGGCGCAGCAAGAGACCCAGTACTTC.